This TCR beta chain came from a study of beta chain features in type 1 diabetes. Study summary: The samples had 100 million to 140 million sorted cells examined in all. Study-wide findings and caveats: For type 1 diabetes patients, VDJ junctions showed fewer insertions and more deletions.

Worth noting for this clone: Its antigen is not known.

Central memory, naive, regulatory and stem cell-like memory CD4+ cells were sorted by CD45RO/CCR7/CD25/CD127/CD95/CD27. The investigators reverse transcribed all of the isolated RNA, so they sequenced expressed TCRB transcripts. Profiling relied on immunoSEQ multiplex PCR, and the TCRdb table lists in-frame clones only, not all of them. There are under 800,000 clones in the sample; roughly 15% occur only once, and roughly 0.098% lies in the top ten. This CDR3 has 14 amino acids. Germline V gene lookup returns CDR1 SGHRS and CDR2 YFSETQ. V lost 2 bases, J lost 6 bases, and 13 bases lay in between. Sequenced: naive CD4+ T cells from blood. This sequence joins TRBV5-1 and TRBJ2-3; D remains ambiguous. This TCR was sampled from a man aged 18 to 35 in good health. This chain's CDR3 is CASSFSERSDTQYF. In DNA form, the CDR3 reads TGCGCCAGCAGCTTCTCGGAAAGATCTGATACGCAGTATTTT.